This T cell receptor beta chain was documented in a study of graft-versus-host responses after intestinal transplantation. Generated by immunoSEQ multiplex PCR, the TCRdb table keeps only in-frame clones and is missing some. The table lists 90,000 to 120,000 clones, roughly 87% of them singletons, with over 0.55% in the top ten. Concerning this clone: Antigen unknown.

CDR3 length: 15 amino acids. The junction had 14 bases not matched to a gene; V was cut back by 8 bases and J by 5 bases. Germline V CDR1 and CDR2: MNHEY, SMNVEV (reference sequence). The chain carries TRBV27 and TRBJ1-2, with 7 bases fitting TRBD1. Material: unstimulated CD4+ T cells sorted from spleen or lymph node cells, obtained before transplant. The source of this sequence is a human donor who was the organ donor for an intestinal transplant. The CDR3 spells CASPATGLILYGYTF. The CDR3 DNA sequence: TGTGCCAGCCCTGCGACAGGGCTAATACTATATGGCTACACCTTC.